This TCR beta chain was captured by sequencing in a study of blood T cell repertoires in COVID-19. Study-wide background: There were acute and convalescent COVID-19 samples, and they came from the United States, Italy and Spain. T cells, B-cell-depleted T cells, or PBMCs provided the cDNA or gDNA that served as material.

Authors' methods: Reference gene primer amplification in the assay estimated nucleated cell counts. Clones were sequenced by immunoSEQ multiplex PCR, and TCRdb holds only the in-frame ones, with some missing. That table furnishes V, J and clone size, whereas the DNA furnished D and trimming. The data hold more than 200,000 clones, with about 84% observed a single time. Germline V CDR1 and CDR2: SEHNR, FQNEAQ (reference sequence). The V gene end was trimmed by 3 bases and the J gene end by 10 bases; junction bases not matched to a gene: 7. The CDR3 has 14 amino acids. This TCR derives from a woman aged 80 or over with acute or convalescent COVID-19. The chain uses TRBV7-9 and TRBJ1-1; 11 bases align to TRBD1. The sequencing sample was made of peripheral blood. This CDR3 reads CASSFERTGGTAFF. The CDR3 coding sequence is TGTGCCAGCAGCTTCGAGAGGACAGGGGGCACAGCTTTCTTT.